These 14 T cell receptor beta chains share one sample of origin, sequenced in a study of cytomegalovirus exposure and HLA in healthy donors. The PCR ran on 60 Vbeta and 13 Jbeta primers. This table comes from immunoSEQ multiplex PCR, and its TCRdb copy is limited to in-frame clones, with some not included. The table records 150,000 or so clones, over 65% of them present only once. Source material: PBMCs. The origin of the receptors is a man aged 18 to 30 in good health and CMV-seropositive.

The rearrangement uses TRBV19 and TRBJ2-7; the D gene is possibly TRBD1 (6 bases). CDR1 is LNHDA and CDR2 is SQIVND in the germline V gene (reference sequence). V was trimmed by 5 bases and J by 5 bases, leaving 16 bases between them. This CDR3 spans 14 amino acids. DNA for the CDR3: TGTGCCAGTAGTTTTGGGCAGGGGCTCGACGAGCAGTACTTC. Protein: CASSFGQGLDEQYF.

The J gene is TRBJ1-4, the V gene TRBV10-1; 11 nucleotides agree with TRBD1. CDR3 size: 16 residues. Germline CDR1 and CDR2: WNHNN and SYGVQD (reference sequence). V was pared by 1 base and J by 6 bases, with 4 bases of the junction left unmatched. The CDR3 region has the DNA TGCGCCAGCAGTGAGTGGACAGGGGGCCCTGATGAAAAACTGTTTTTT. It translates to CASSEWTGGPDEKLFF.

This clone was seen just once. V gene TRBV28 combines with J gene TRBJ2-7; D is undetermined. Germline CDR1 and CDR2: MDHEN and SYDVKM. Trimming shortened V by 2 bases and J by 9 bases, and 8 bases separated the two germline ends. The CDR3 spans 11 residues. The CDR3 DNA sequence: TGTGCCAGCAGTTTAGCGGTCTCGCAGTACTTC. Translated, it gives CASSLAVSQYF.

The rearrangement uses TRBV5-8 and TRBJ1-3; D is undetermined. Trimming shortened V by 3 bases and J by 2 bases, and 9 bases separated the two germline ends. The CDR3 totals 14 residues. CDR1 is SGHTS, CDR2 YDEGEE, per germline. CDR3 coding DNA: TGTGCCAGCAGCTCGCGGGTGACTGGAAACACCATATATTTT. Protein product: CASSSRVTGNTIYF.

The chain uses TRBV11-1 and TRBJ2-3; D may be TRBD1 (6 bases). CDR3 size: 15 residues. The germline V gene has CDR1 SGHAT and CDR2 FQDESV (reference sequence). With 2 bases removed from V and 9 bases from J, the gap between germline ends came to 18 bases. CDR3 nucleotide sequence: TGTGCCAGCAGCTTATCGGGCCAGACAGGTGAGACGCAGTATTTT. Amino acids: CASSLSGQTGETQYF.

The sample holds one count of this clone. J is TRBJ2-1 and V is TRBV7-2; the D is unclear. Trimming stripped 3 bases from V and 4 bases from J, with 7 bases between. In germline, CDR1 is SGHTA, CDR2 FQGNSA. This CDR3 region has 13 residues. For the CDR3, the DNA is TGTGCCAGCAGCTTCCAGTTGTACAATGAGCAGTTCTTC. The encoded protein is CASSFQLYNEQFF.

This rearrangement joins TRBV6-5 to TRBJ1-2, with TRBD1 matching 8 bases. Germline values: CDR1 MNHEY, CDR2 SVGAGI. The CDR3 totals 15 residues. With V trimmed by 1 base and J by 8 bases, 9 bases remained unmatched. CDR3 residues: CASSYLGQGLWGYTF. CDR3 nucleotides: TGTGCCAGCAGTTACTTAGGACAGGGTTTATGGGGCTACACCTTC.

The chain carries TRBV19 and TRBJ2-3; 8 bases agree with TRBD2. The V segment lost 5 bases and the J segment 3 bases; nucleotides outside the gene matches: 10. The CDR3 sequence is 16 residues long. Germline lookup yields CDR1 LNHDA and CDR2 SQIVND (reference sequence). Here the CDR3 reads CASSPGRGGGTDTQYF. In DNA form, the CDR3 reads TGTGCCAGTAGTCCGGGGCGAGGCGGGGGGACAGATACGCAGTATTTT.

The rearrangement links TRBV5-6 to TRBJ2-2; maybe TRBD2 (5 bases). Looked up from germline, CDR1 is SGHDT and CDR2 is YYEEEE. V lost 0 bases, J lost 9 bases, and 9 bases lay in between. The length of the CDR3 is 13 residues. In nucleotides, the CDR3 is TGTGCCAGCAGCTTGGATGGAGGACGGGAGCTGTTTTTT. Its translation: CASSLDGGRELFF. Full variable domain (remainder filled in from reference TRBV5-6 and TRBJ2-2): DAGVTQSPTHLIKTRGQQVTLRCSPKSGHDTVSWYQQALGQGPQFIFQYYEEEERQRGNFPDRFSGHQFPNYSSELNVNALLLGDSALYLCASSLDGGRELFFGEGSRLTVL.

The rearrangement links TRBV10-1 to TRBJ2-7; D unclear. Germline V gene data show CDR1 as WNHNN and CDR2 as SYGVQD (reference sequence). The CDR3 is 15 amino acids. Trimming removed 2 bases at V and 2 bases at J, with 13 bases between. CDR3 region: CASSEIVGQTYEQYF. CDR3 coding DNA: TGCGCCAGCAGTGAGATTGTGGGCCAAACCTACGAGCAGTACTTC.

The CDR3 sequence is CASTKQGSSYNSPLHF. The CDR3 bases are TGCGCCAGCACCAAACAGGGGAGCTCCTATAATTCACCCCTCCACTTT. This chain uses TRBV10-2 with TRBJ1-6, with 7 bases lining up with TRBD1. The CDR3 loop spans 16 amino acids. Unmatched junction bases numbered 6, after V lost 7 bases and J lost 0 bases. The germline CDR1 and CDR2 sequences are WSHSY and SAAADI.

V gene TRBV21-1 combines with J gene TRBJ1-5; the table's D call, TRBD1, has no DNA check behind it. TRBV21-1 is deemed a pseudogene. CDR3 length: 14 amino acids. Written as DNA, the CDR3 is TGTGCCAGCAGTCTAACAGGGTTCAATCAGCCCCAGCATTTT. Its protein product is CASSLTGFNQPQHF.

The chain links TRBV5-1 to TRBJ2-7, with 7 nucleotides matching TRBD1. Trimming removed 4 bases from V and 1 base from J; junction bases left unmatched: 8. The CDR3 runs to 15 residues. Germline lookup yields CDR1 SGHRS and CDR2 YFSETQ. The CDR3 spells CASSPSPGQSYEQYF. CDR3 bases: TGCGCCAGCAGCCCATCACCGGGACAGTCCTACGAGCAGTACTTC. Looking up the rest from reference TRBV5-1 and TRBJ2-7 gives the full variable domain: KAGVTQTPRYLIKTRGQQVTLSCSPISGHRSVSWYQQTPGQGLQFLFEYFSETQRNKGNFPGRFSGRQFSNSRSEMNVSTLELGDSALYLCASSPSPGQSYEQYFGPGTRLTVT.

This clone was seen a single time. The J gene is TRBJ2-1, the V gene TRBV5-1; D gene ambiguous. V was clipped by 0 bases and J by 5 bases, with 6 bases between them. In germline, CDR1 is SGHRS, CDR2 YFSETQ. CDR3 length: 13 amino acids. This CDR3 reads CASSLEPDNEQFF. CDR3 in DNA: TGCGCCAGCAGCTTGGAACCAGACAATGAGCAGTTCTTC.